This TCR beta chain appears in the sequencing data of a study of cytomegalovirus exposure and HLA in healthy donors (dated by TCRdb to the late 2010s). About the study as a whole: In an earlier analysis of approximately 500 of the donors, 250 to 350 Gb of sequence data and 117 million unique TCR beta sequences from about 179 million T cells were reported. About 300 gigabases of sequencing data and 80 million or so unique TCR sequences were included in an early release covering 500 to 750 HLA-typed donors. The genetic ancestry cluster associated with self-reported Caucasian donors included about 81% of the roughly 400 genotyped donors. The study was designed to test whether signatures of past pathogen exposure could be identified by cataloging public T cell receptors. The T cell repertoires of several hundred subjects were profiled by immunosequencing and related to cytomegalovirus serostatus. In addition to the first cohort of around 670 subjects, a separate validation cohort of 120 different subjects was used. To predict cytomegalovirus infection status, the study brought together high-throughput TCR immunosequencing, statistical association of individual TCRs with disease status, and machine learning. A later analysis re-analyzed previously published TCR beta repertoires from 650 to 800 donors and added high-resolution HLA genotyping to study TCR occurrence patterns. Rather than using new phenotypic data, the later analysis identified candidate immune exposures from TCR beta sequences and from how often those sequences occurred across donors. An earlier analysis of about 600 of the donors used high-throughput TCR beta sequencing to judge whether each TCR beta V gene segment behaved as functional or pseudogenic. Donor age, sex, ethnicity and CMV serostatus were compiled together with the repertoire data. A later genetic analysis used genome-wide SNP genotypes for about 60% of the roughly 670 donors, treating that subset as a discovery cohort. Every repertoire in the discovery cohort had been generated on one and the same sequencing platform. HLA typing included class I and class II loci at four-digit resolution. The number of donors typed differed by locus, with about 629-640 for A, B, C, DRB1 and DQB1, 522 for DQA1, under 610 for DPA1, and around 430 for DPB1. Because of strong linkage in the cohort, 4 to 6 DR-DQ haplotypes were treated as single units for association and clustering. On average, around 240,000 unique TCR beta nucleotide sequences were sequenced per donor among some 430 genotyped donors of the cohort, with roughly 18% of those sequences being non-productive.

Points the paper makes about the study in general: Specific HLA alleles were associated with 15,000 to 20,000 TCR beta sequences at a false discovery rate of 0.05 in a later analysis. The earlier analysis of approximately 560 of the donors excluded about 16 rarely observed V segments, including chromosome 9 orphons, because counts were too low. According to the authors, the approach could potentially be generalized to other disease states and immunological phenotypes. Correlated functional status among segregating V segments might reflect linkage disequilibrium, but an unknown experimental factor could not be ruled out. An earlier analysis of approximately 500 of the donors showed that most TCR beta V segments appeared in productive rearrangements either about 87% or about 30% of the time, which broadly matched IMGT annotations. Because some donors lacked HLA typing at each locus, the association tests relied only on the typed subset. In both the original and validation cohorts, the classifier was reported to diagnose cytomegalovirus status with high specificity and sensitivity. A later analysis found that HLA-associated TCR beta chains were more clonally expanded and had lower generation probabilities than equally common non-associated chains. In vitro tests confirmed that three of the cytomegalovirus-associated TCR beta chains recognize cytomegalovirus antigens. CMV serostatus was the only immune exposure information available for the cohort. Across donors, most TCR sequences were observed very rarely, whereas some public TCRs were present in many individuals. A further reported finding was that TCR beta sequences accurately predicted the HLA-A and HLA-B alleles for most subjects in the first cohort. Presence/absence analyses assumed roughly uniform sequencing depth across donors, an assumption that may not hold. A cluster of highly shared sequence variants was judged likely to be a technical artifact of the sequencing pipeline. Assigning TCR associations to individual alleles was difficult when HLA alleles, especially DR and DQ, strongly co-occurred. In this cohort, only TCR beta chains were sequenced, and detectable features were limited by the absence of alpha or paired-chain data. A later analysis reported that several top co-occurrence clusters appeared linked to parvovirus B19, influenza, CMV and Epstein-Barr virus. In a later analysis, the rate of TCR association differed among HLA loci, with DRB1 alleles having the most associated TCRs and HLA-C alleles having the fewest. In a later genetic analysis, a missense DCLRE1C variant was associated with V-gene and J-gene trimming of TCR beta chains, and the association was replicated in an independent cohort. According to a later analysis, most CMV-associated TCR beta chains appeared to be HLA-restricted, and the HLA associations seemed to be driven largely by CMV exposure. According to a later genetic analysis, donors in an Asian-associated ancestry cluster had fewer N-insertions in productive TCRs than the approximately 610-donor mean. A total of 164 TCR beta chains were listed by the study as associated with cytomegalovirus. The 87-base-pair reads could not distinguish some IMGT-functional V segments, including TRBV6-2 and TRBV6-3, so those segments were excluded.

The cohort was made up of approximately 670 healthy bone marrow donors. All cohort members were sampled while nominally healthy, although unrecorded immune exposures were likely present. The donor tested CMV seropositive and was one of the 289 seropositive cohort members. A peripheral blood sample was provided by each donor, and peripheral blood mononuclear cells were used for TCR beta sequencing. The Qiagen DNeasy Blood Extraction Kit was used to extract genomic DNA from the blood cell samples. The receptor library was made with the immunoSEQ multiplex PCR assay. For the multiplex PCR, a mixture combining 60 forward primers for TCR Vbeta segments and 13 reverse primers for TCR Jbeta segments was used. The CDR3 region of rearranged TCR beta genes was amplified from genomic DNA with a multiplex PCR assay. On the Illumina HiSeq System, the amplified TCR beta libraries were sequenced as 87-base-pair reads. The original pipeline was this. A later analysis tallied roughly 80 million unique TCR beta chains across the approximately 670 repertoires, and about 12 million of those chains were shared by two or more donors. Raw reads were error-corrected and collapsed into unique sequences with a nearest-neighbor algorithm that merged closely related sequences to remove PCR and sequencing errors. To assign V, D and J gene segments, CDR3 sequences were aligned to IMGT reference sequences. For a sequence to be retained, at least a six-nucleotide match to both a V gene segment and a J gene segment was required. A rearrangement was called productive if the CDR3 had no stop codons and remained in frame with V and J, and every other rearrangement was called non-productive. Following IMGT convention, CDR3 was defined as the stretch from the second conserved V-encoded cysteine to the conserved J-encoded phenylalanine. In an earlier analysis of roughly 610 of the donors, sequences lacking an unambiguous match to a single V gene segment were excluded. An earlier analysis of fewer than 650 of the donors classified V segments as functional when productive rearrangements were above 56.7% and as segregating when the standard deviation between donors was above 5%. To diagnose cytomegalovirus status from the catalog of TCR beta chain sequences, a statistical classification framework was built. V and J gene assignment, in a later analysis, came from comparing TCR nucleotide sequences with IMGT/GENE-DB human TR gene sequences. A later analysis assigned CDR3 sequences and most-parsimonious VDJ recombination scenarios with the TCRdist pipeline. In a later analysis, each TCR beta chain was defined by its CDR3 amino acid sequence together with its V-gene family, and reads lacking a unique V-gene family were excluded. To address suspected cross-contamination and a sequencing artifact, a later analysis removed 592 highly shared, low-generation-probability nucleotide sequences. A later analysis calculated a clonal expansion index for each public chain from normalized within-repertoire ranks of inferred template counts. In a later analysis, generation probabilities were computed with a VDJ recombination model fitted to out-of-frame rearrangements, and the resulting probabilities were checked against IGoR. In a later analysis, TCR-TCR, TCR-HLA and TCR-CMV co-occurrence was scored with hypergeometric tests, and a repertoire-size bias correction was applied to TCR pairs. To estimate false discovery rates, a later analysis permuted the HLA or CMV assignments 20 times. In a later analysis, co-occurring TCRs were grouped with DBSCAN, and TCRdist sequence similarity was added when clustering was performed within HLA-allele-positive subsets. Co-occurrence clustering excluded repertoires with fewer than 30,000 or more than 120,000 public chains, plus five with anomalous nucleotide sharing. The immuneACCESS repertoire file appears here via TCRdb, limited to in-frame rearrangements. These files lack a portion of the clones; in checked studies, under half of the deficit traces to unresolved V genes, and the cause of the others is not known. V, J and clone size were drawn from that table, and D and trimming were deduced from the DNA. This sample is represented by some 87,000 clones; about four fifths of them were singletons. The top ten clonotypes cover 5.9% of the sample.

As regards this clone: Its recognized antigen is unknown. Per-nucleotide qualities are absent, and no much larger clonotype sits a single base away.

The germline V gene supplies CDR1 LGHNA and CDR2 YNFKEQ. Deletion took 5 bases off V and 3 bases off J, with a span of 16 bases between the germline ends. Including the terminal cysteine and phenylalanine, the CDR3 comprises 16 residues. Only the CDR3 region is kept as DNA, spanning 48 bases read in frame from base 1. Recombination joined TRBV4-2 with TRBJ2-2, with a weak D call of TRBD2 (5 bases match). The sequence was obtained from a man aged 18 to 30 in good health and CMV-seropositive. The specimen was PBMCs. For the CDR3, the sequence is CASSSSRETYTGELFF. The sequence in DNA is TGTGCCAGCAGCTCTTCTAGGGAGACATACACCGGGGAGCTGTTTTTT.